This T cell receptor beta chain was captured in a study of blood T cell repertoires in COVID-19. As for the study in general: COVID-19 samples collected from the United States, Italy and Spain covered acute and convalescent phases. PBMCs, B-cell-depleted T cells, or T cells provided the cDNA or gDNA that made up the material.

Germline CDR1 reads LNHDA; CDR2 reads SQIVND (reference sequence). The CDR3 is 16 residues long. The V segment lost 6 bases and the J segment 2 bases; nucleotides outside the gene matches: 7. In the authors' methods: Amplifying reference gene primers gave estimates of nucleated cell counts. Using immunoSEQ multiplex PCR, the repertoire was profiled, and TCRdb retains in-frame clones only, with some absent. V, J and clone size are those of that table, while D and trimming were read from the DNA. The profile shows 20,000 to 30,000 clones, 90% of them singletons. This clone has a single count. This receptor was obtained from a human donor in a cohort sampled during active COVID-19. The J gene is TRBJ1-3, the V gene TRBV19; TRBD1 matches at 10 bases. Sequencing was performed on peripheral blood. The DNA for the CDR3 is TGTGCCAGTAGCCCCCCCGGGACAGGGGCTGGAAACACCATATATTTT. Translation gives CASSPPGTGAGNTIYF. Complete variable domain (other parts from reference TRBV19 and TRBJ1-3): DGGITQSPKYLFRKEGQNVTLSCEQNLNHDAMYWYRQDPGQGLRLIYYSQIVNDFQKGDIAEGYSVSREKKESFPLTVTSAQKNPTAFYLCASSPPGTGAGNTIYFGEGSWLTVV.